A selection of T cell receptor beta chains follows, all from one sample in a study of beta chain features in type 1 diabetes. Libraries were prepared by immunoSEQ multiplex PCR; TCRdb keeps only in-frame clonotypes and omits some of them. The sample holds about 290,000 clones, approximately 8.1% seen once. The sample consisted of central memory CD4+ T cells from blood. These receptors came from a woman in her late teens or twenties in good health. Both conserved end residues are trimmed from each CDR3.

V gene	J gene	CDR3 protein
TRBV5-6	TRBJ2-3	ASSFGAGVETDTQY
TRBV29-1	TRBJ2-2	SVVPGNMNTGELF
TRBV28	TRBJ2-3	ASRPSAGTGSRDTQY
TRBV9	TRBJ2-3	ASIPRGMDTDTQY
TRBV5-4	TRBJ2-2	ASRRLQANTGELF
TRBV2	TRBJ2-1	ASGVYNEQF
TRBV5-1	TRBJ2-3	ASSEGLAASDTQY
TRBV30	TRBJ2-3	AWSRSTDTQY
TRBV30	TRBJ2-1	AWSLGLAGANEQF
TRBV4-2	TRBJ2-2	ASSQATGIFTGELF
TRBV6-5	TRBJ1-5	ATRKYSDQPQH
TRBV18	TRBJ2-5	ASSPPEVRETQY
TRBV5-1	TRBJ1-2	ASSLEGGVGYT
TRBV18	TRBJ2-5	ASSTRPLSTSTEETQY
TRBV9	TRBJ2-1	ASSVVSGSNEQF
TRBV6-5	TRBJ1-1	ASSSIRGNTEAF
TRBV2	TRBJ1-5	ASSQQGTQPQH
TRBV7-3	TRBJ2-1	ASSPTGSYNEQF
TRBV27	TRBJ1-4	ASSPRQGRGEKLF
TRBV6-5	TRBJ1-2	ASSYVGQGSNYGYT
TRBV28	TRBJ1-6	ASSPTGGKPNSPLH
TRBV9	TRBJ2-1	ASSVDGQGYNEQF
TRBV7-9	TRBJ1-5	ASSLGGGYNQPQH
TRBV25-1	TRBJ1-6	ASSPRLAGNSPLH
TRBV9	TRBJ1-3	ASSVDPEGPRGNTIY
TRBV7-2	TRBJ1-3	ASSRGWGNTIY
TRBV5-1	TRBJ2-1	ASSPQGYNEQF
TRBV6-5	TRBJ1-6	ASSYTRNSPLH
TRBV30	TRBJ2-1	AWSVLRTVPREQF
TRBV7-3	TRBJ1-5	ASSFGRGRNQPQH
TRBV30	TRBJ1-4	AWSPLFTTNEKLF
TRBV7-9	TRBJ1-3	ASSGQTISGNTIY
TRBV19	TRBJ2-3	ASRLAGDTQY
TRBV2	TRBJ1-3	ASREQLSSGNTIY
TRBV7-2	TRBJ2-1	ASSFGTGWSYNEQF
TRBV18	TRBJ1-2	ASSPASRRGQADGYT
TRBV2	TRBJ1-2	ASSEYRTETYGYT
TRBV7-2	TRBJ2-5	ASSFRGSETQY
TRBV7-2	TRBJ1-5	ASSNLGTGVNQPQH
TRBV15	TRBJ1-4	ATSRAGQINEKLF
TRBV7-2	TRBJ2-5	ASSRMETQY
TRBV7-8	TRBJ2-1	ASSLVSRDRGFYNEQF
TRBV29-1	TRBJ1-2	SVEDPHRRGGYT
TRBV4-2	TRBJ2-1	ASSQTTQGRYEQF
TRBV7-2	TRBJ2-2	ASSLEGGRVGELF
TRBV27	TRBJ1-1	ASSWGLGRVTEAF
TRBV28	TRBJ2-1	AGARGPLTYNEQF
TRBV29-1	TRBJ2-1	SVRGGQGGDEQF
TRBV4-3	TRBJ1-2	ASSQDSQGTYGYT
TRBV7-2	TRBJ1-2	ASSSAGLSYGYT